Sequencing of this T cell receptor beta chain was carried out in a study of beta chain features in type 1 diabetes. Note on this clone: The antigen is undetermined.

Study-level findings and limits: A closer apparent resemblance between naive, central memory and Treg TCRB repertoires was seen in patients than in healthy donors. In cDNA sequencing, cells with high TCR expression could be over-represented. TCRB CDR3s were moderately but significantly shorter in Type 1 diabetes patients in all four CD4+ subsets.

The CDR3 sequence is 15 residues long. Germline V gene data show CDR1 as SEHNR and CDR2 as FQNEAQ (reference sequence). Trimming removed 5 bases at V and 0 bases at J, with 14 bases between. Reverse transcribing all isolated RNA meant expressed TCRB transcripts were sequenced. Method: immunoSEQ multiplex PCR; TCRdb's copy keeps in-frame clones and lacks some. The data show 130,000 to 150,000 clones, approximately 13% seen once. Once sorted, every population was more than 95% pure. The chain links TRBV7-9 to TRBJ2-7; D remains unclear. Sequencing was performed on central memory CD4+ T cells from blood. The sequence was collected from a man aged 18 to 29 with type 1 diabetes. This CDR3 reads CASSTRAQSSYEQYF. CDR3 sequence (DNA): TGTGCCAGCAGCACCCGGGCCCAAAGCTCCTACGAGCAGTACTTC.